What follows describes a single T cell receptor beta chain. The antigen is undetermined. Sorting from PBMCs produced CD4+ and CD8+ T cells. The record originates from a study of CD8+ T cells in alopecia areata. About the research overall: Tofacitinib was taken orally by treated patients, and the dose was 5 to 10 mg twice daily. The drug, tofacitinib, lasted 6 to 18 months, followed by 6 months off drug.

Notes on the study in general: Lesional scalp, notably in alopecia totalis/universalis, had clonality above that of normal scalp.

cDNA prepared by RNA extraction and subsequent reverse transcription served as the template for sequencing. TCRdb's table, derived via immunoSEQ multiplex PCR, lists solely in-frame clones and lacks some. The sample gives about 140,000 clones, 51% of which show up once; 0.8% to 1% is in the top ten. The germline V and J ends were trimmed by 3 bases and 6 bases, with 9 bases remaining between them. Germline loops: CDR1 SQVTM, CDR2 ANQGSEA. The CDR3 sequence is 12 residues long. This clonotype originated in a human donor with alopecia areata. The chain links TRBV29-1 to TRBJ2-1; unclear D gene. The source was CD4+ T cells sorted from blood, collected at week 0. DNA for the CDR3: TGCAGCGTTGACAGTCCCCTCAATGAGCAGTTCTTC. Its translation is CSVDSPLNEQFF.